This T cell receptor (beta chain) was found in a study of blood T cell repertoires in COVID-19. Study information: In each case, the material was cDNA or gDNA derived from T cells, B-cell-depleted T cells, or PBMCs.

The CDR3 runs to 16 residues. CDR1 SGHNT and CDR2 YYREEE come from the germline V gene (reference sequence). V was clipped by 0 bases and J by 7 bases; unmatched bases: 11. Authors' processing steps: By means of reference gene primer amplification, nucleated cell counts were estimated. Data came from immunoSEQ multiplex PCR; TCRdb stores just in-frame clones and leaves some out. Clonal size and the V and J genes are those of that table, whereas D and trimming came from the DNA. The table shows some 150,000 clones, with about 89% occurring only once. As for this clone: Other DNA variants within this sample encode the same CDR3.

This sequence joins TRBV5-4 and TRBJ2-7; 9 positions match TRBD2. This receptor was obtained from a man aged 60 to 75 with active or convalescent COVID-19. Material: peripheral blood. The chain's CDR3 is CASSLGGGRAAGEQYF. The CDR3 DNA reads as TGTGCCAGCAGCTTGGGTGGCGGGAGGGCGGCGGGGGAGCAGTACTTC.